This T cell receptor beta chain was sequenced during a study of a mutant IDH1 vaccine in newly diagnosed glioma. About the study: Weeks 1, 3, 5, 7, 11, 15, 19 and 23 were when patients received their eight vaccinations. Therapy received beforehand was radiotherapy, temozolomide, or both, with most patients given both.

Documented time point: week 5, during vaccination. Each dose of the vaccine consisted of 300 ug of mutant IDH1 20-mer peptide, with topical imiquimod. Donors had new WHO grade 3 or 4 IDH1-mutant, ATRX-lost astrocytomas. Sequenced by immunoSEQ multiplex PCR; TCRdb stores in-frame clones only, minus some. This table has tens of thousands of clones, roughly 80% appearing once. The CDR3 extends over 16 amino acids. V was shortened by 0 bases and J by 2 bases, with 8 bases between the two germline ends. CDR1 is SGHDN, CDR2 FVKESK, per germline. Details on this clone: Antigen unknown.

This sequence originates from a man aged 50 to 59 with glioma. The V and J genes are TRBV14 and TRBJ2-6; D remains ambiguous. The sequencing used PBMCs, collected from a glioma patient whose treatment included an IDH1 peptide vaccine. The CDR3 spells CASSQDPGTGANVLTF. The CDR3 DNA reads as TGTGCCAGCAGCCAAGATCCGGGCACTGGGGCCAACGTCCTGACTTTC. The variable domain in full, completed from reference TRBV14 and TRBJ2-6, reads EAGVTQFPSHSVIEKGQTVTLRCDPISGHDNLYWYRRVMGKEIKFLLHFVKESKQDESGMPNNRFLAERTGGTYSTLKVQPAELEDSGVYFCASSQDPGTGANVLTFGAGSRLTVL.